This T cell receptor beta chain came from a study of blood T cells in healthy people across ages (dated by TCRdb to the mid-2010s). About the full investigation: In model experiments, template switching captured roughly one uniquely barcoded TCR beta cDNA molecule for every two T cells. The study analyzed two additional independent replicas of 1 million unique cDNA reads from the same blood draw for two donors, one aged 18 to 30 and one aged 80 or older. The study measured age-related changes in TCR beta repertoire diversity using deep sequencing normalized with unique cDNA molecular identifiers. To avoid experimental bias, donors of different ages were randomly spread across the sequencing lanes. Donors were grouped into four age groups: young (average roughly 15 years), middle-aged (less than 40), aged (around 62) and long-lived (around 80). Paper-wide results and their limitations: As age increased, observed TCR beta diversity per million T cells dropped in a roughly linear way, and a significant reduction was already evident by age about 36. Because profiling used bulk unsorted PBMCs, naive and antigen-experienced compartments could not be compared conclusively. Total diversity estimates from one million sequenced T cells were considered lower bounds and underestimates. Observed TCR beta diversity correlated strongly with the percentage of naive T cells measured by flow cytometry. Donor CMV infection status was unknown, potentially confounding age-related changes in expanded clonotypes. Compared with the aged group, the long-lived group had more naive CD4+ T cells, fewer expanded clones and increased TCR diversity, a pattern suggesting age selection.

The CDR3 holds 11 amino acids from the cysteine to the phenylalanine. The kept DNA is CDR3 alone, 33 bases in frame from the first base. Looking up the germline V gene yields CDR1 KGHDR and CDR2 SFDVKD. A distance of 11 bases separates the germline ends of V and J, which lose 11 bases and 4 bases respectively. A few counts support this clonotype. The antigen this receptor binds is unknown. No clone much larger than this one lies a single base away; base qualities are absent. The library was built by means of 5' RACE. Sequencing used an Illumina HiSeq 2500. A second 7 to 11 cycle PCR used a sample-barcoded 5' primer and a J-beta primer mix. A unique molecular identifier was introduced onto each TCR beta cDNA molecule by a template-switch 5' adaptor carrying 12 random nucleotides. Each sample yielded at least 3 million CDR3-containing paired-end reads. First-strand cDNA was synthesized from all RNA with the Mint cDNA synthesis kit, primed by a TRBC-specific oligonucleotide. After uracil-DNA glycosylase treatment, a first 18-cycle PCR used universal primers M1SS and BC2_uni_R on all cDNA. The source study handled its data this way. Each sample was normalized by randomly selecting 1 million high-quality reads, each carrying a distinct molecular identifier. Reads with shared molecular identifiers were discarded instead of being binned into consensus sequences. MiTCR, run with a Q25 quality threshold and the strictest error-elimination algorithm, handled CDR3 identification, clonotype clustering and error correction. A nonparametric unseen species model with Euler transformation was used to estimate a lower bound on total TCR beta diversity. Using fastp trimming at Q25 and MiXCR clonotype assembly, TCRdb reanalyzed the public sequencing data and kept in-frame beta chains. CDR3 protein duplicates are merged, each entry listing the most common genes and DNA. V and J calls and clone size were set by TCRdb, not the authors. The sample table records approximately 1.5 million distinct CDR3 sequences; about 35% of these occur just once. Of the sample, about 11% falls within the top ten clones.

Donors were 39 systemically healthy Caucasian individuals from Russia aged roughly 6 to 100 years. Each donor gave roughly 9.5 milliliters of peripheral blood, collected into EDTA-treated Vacutainer tubes. Ficoll-Paque density-gradient centrifugation was used to isolate PBMCs, with at least 7 million per sample. Total RNA was extracted from PBMCs with Trizol reagent, with at least 6 micrograms obtained per sample. The percentages of naive CD45RAhigh/CD27high T cells were determined by flow cytometry on a PBMC aliquot from every donor. Source material: blood. Recombination linked TRBV24-1 to TRBJ2-7, with the D segment identity uncertain. This TCR was sampled from a woman aged 25 to 39 in good health. The nucleotide sequence reads as follows: TGTGCCATCACGTTTCCGTACGAGCAGTACTTC. It specifies CAITFPYEQYF.